The source of this T cell receptor (beta chain) is a study of T cell repertoires in cytomegalovirus infection. About the study: Both CMV infection and a matching HLA type were indicated by public TCR beta signatures.

Trimming left V 4 bases short and J 6 bases short, with 15 bases between. The length of the CDR3 is 14 residues. Germline assignment: CDR1 SGHDN and CDR2 FVKESK. This clonotype has only one observation. Via MiXCR, TCRdb re-called the reads, giving one row per CDR3 protein. The sample carries 740,000 or so distinct CDR3 sequences, 35% recorded once. The chain uses TRBV14 and TRBJ1-1; no firm D call. The TCR comes from a human donor in good health (CMV status not recorded). Some clones in this sample may be carry-over from other donors' samples. Sequenced material: PBMCs. The CDR3 nucleotides read TGTGCCAGCAGCCCCCGCGGCCCCGGGGCTGAAGCTTTCTTT. It encodes CASSPRGPGAEAFF.